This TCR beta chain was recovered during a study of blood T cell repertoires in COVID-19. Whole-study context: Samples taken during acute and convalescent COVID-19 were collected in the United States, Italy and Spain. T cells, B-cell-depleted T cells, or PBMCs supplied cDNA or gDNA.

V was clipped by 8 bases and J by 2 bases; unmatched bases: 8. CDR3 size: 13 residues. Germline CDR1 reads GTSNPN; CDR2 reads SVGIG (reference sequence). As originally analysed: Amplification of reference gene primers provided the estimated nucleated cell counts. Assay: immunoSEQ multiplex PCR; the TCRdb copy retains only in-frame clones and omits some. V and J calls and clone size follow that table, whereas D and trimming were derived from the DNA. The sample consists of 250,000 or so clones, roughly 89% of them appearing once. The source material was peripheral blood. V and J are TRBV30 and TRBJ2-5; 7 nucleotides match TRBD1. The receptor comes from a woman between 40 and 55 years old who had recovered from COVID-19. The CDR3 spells CAGSPTGQETQYF. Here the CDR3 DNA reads TGTGCCGGCTCCCCGACAGGGCAAGAGACCCAGTACTTC.